A single sample gave rise to the 4 T cell receptor beta chains below, sequenced in a study of breast tumors, draining lymph nodes, adjacent tissues. Via MiXCR, TCRdb re-called the multiplex PCR reads, giving one row per CDR3 protein. The profile shows tens of thousands of distinct CDR3 sequences, approximately 63% of them singletons. Source material: breast tumor tissue. These receptor sequences come from a female donor with breast cancer. Some clones in this sample may be carry-over from other donors' samples.

The CDR3 loop reads CASSLAPLGPLGQPQHF. The CDR3 DNA follows: TGTGCCAGCAGCTTAGCCCCCTTGGGGCCCTTAGGACAGCCCCAGCATTTT. The V and J genes are TRBV7-9 and TRBJ1-5; tentatively, D is TRBD1 (5 bases). CDR1 and CDR2 (germline): SEHNR, FQNEAQ (reference sequence). The ends were cut back, 0 bases at V and 7 bases at J, with 19 bases in the middle. There are 17 residues in the CDR3.

V usage is TRBV12-3 or TRBV12-4 and J usage is TRBJ1-6; no clear D. This CDR3 spans 14 amino acids. V was cut by 6 bases and J by 14 bases, with 20 bases left in between. The CDR3 sequence is CASSRLQGLGSLHF. The CDR3 DNA follows: TGTGCCAGCAGCCGCCTACAAGGGCTGGGGTCCCTCCACTTT.

This clonotype is medium-sized (0.01 to 0.1%) in the sample. The CDR3 nucleotides read TGCAGTGCTAGAGTACGGACTAGCGGCTACAATGAGCAGTTCTTC. Its protein product is CSARVRTSGYNEQFF. The V gene is TRBV20-1, the J gene TRBJ2-1; 10 positions agree with TRBD2. Germline CDR1 DFQATT, CDR2 SNEGSKA (reference sequence). Trimming at V came to 1 base and at J to 3 bases, leaving 3 bases not matched to a gene. This CDR3 is 15 amino acids long.

The J gene is TRBJ1-2, the V gene TRBV2, with 8 bases that match TRBD1. This CDR3 region has 13 residues. V lost 4 bases and J lost 7; bases outside the gene matches: 5. Per germline, CDR1 SNHLY and CDR2 FYNNEI. Written as DNA, the CDR3 is TGTGCCAGCAGTGTGACAGGGGTGGGTGGCTACACCTTC. It specifies CASSVTGVGGYTF.